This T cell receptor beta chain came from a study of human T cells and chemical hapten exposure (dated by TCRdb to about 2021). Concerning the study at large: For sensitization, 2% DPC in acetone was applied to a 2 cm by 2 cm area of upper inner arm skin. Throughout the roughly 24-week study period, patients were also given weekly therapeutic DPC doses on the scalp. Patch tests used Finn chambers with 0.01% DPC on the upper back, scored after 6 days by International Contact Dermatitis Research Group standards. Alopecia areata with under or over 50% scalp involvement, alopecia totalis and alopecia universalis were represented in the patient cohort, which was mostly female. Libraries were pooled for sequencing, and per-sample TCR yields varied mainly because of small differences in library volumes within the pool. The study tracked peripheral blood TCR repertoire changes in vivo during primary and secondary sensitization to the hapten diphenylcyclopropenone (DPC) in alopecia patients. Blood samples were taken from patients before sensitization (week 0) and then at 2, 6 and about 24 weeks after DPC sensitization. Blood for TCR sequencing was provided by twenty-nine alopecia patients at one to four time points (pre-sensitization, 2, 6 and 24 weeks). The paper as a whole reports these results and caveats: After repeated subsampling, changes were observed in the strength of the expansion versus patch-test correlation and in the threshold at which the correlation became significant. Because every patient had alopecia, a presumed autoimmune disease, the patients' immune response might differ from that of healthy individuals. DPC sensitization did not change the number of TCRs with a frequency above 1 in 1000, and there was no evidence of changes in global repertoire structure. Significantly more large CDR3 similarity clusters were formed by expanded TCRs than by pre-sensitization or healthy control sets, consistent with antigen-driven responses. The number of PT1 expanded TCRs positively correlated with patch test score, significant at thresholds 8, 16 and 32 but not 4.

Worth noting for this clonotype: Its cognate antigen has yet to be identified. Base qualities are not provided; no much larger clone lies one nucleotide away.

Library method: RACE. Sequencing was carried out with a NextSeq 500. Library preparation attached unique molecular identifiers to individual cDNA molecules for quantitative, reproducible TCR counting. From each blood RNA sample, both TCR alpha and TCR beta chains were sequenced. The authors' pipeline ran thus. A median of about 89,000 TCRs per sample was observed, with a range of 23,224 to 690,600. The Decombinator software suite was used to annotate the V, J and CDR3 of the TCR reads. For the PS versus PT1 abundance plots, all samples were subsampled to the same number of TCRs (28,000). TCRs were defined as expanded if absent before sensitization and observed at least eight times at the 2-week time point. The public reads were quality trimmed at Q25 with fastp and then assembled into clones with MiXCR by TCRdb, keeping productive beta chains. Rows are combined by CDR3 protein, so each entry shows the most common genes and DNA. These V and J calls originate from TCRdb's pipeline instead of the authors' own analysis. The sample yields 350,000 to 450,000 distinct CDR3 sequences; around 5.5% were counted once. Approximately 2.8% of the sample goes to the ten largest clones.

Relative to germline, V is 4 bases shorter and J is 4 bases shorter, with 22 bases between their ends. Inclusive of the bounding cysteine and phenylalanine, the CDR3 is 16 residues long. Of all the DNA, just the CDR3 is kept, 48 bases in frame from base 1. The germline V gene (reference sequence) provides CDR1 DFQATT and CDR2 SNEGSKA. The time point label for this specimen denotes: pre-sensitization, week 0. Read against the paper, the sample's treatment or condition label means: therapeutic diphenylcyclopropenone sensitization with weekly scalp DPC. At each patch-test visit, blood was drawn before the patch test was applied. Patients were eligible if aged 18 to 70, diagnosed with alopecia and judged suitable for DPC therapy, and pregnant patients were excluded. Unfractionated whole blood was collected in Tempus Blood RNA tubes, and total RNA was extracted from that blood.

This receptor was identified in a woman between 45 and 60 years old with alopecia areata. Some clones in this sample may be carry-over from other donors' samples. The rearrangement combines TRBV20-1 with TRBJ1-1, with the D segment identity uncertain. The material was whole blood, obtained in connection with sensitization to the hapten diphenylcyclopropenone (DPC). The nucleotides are TGCAGTGCTATGGACGCCAGGCGGCAGGCATCCACTGAAGCTTTCTTT. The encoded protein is CSAMDARRQASTEAFF.